This T cell receptor (beta chain) was identified in a study of OX40 agonist ivuxolimab in advanced cancers. The V and J ends lost 2 bases and 5 bases respectively, with 12 bases between them. This CDR3 contains 14 residues. CDR1 and CDR2 from the germline V gene are SQVTM and ANQGSEA. The data were produced by immunoSEQ multiplex PCR, yet TCRdb's version contains in-frame clones alone and is incomplete. This repertoire shows some 76,000 clones, roughly 93% found once; its top ten account for around 6%. The chain links TRBV29-1 to TRBJ2-2; the D is unclear. The receptor was derived from an adult with an advanced solid tumor such as melanoma, head and neck, liver or kidney cancer. The input for sequencing was CD4+ or CD8+ T cells sorted from blood, taken in a trial of the OX40 agonist ivuxolimab. The CDR3 coding sequence is TGCAGCGTTGAAACGTCGCGGCAGACCGGGGAGCTGTTTTTT. As protein: CSVETSRQTGELFF.